A single sample is the source of the 27 T cell receptor beta chains below, sequenced in a study of T cell repertoires in cytomegalovirus infection. Antigen specificity for these receptors is unknown. TCRdb re-called the reads with MiXCR, one entry per CDR3 protein. The data contain around 310,000 distinct CDR3 sequences, 25% to 30% of them singletons. This material consisted of cultured PBMCs, taken from culture after CMV antigen stimulation. All receptors come from a human donor in good health (CMV status not recorded). Some clones in this sample may be carry-over from other donors' samples.

There are a few counts of this clonotype. The rearrangement joins TRBV7-2 to TRBJ2-6, with a weak D call TRBD1 (5 bases). Trimming removed 5 bases at V and 3 bases at J, with 11 bases between. This CDR3 is built from 15 residues. Germline assignment: CDR1 SGHTA and CDR2 FQGNSA. CDR3 DNA: TGTGCCAGCAGCCGTCCGACAGATGGGGCCAACGTCCTGACTTTC. This translates into CASSRPTDGANVLTF.

The chain uses TRBV24-1 and TRBJ2-7; 8 nucleotides match TRBD1. Germline lookup yields CDR1 KGHDR and CDR2 SFDVKD. CDR3 length: 16 amino acids. With 3 bases clipped from V and 1 base from J, the junction kept 7 bases outside the gene matches. This CDR3 is CATSDPGQGRSYEQYF. The CDR3 nucleotides are TGTGCCACCAGTGATCCTGGACAGGGTAGATCCTACGAGCAGTACTTC.

The chain combines TRBV5-6 with TRBJ1-4; a weak D match, TRBD1 (5 bases). Germline values: CDR1 SGHDT, CDR2 YYEEEE. The V gene lost 4 bases and the J gene lost 7 bases, with 17 bases spanning the gap. There are 15 residues in the CDR3. CDR3 amino acids: CASSHPGDGGEKLFF. Here the CDR3 DNA reads TGTGCCAGCAGCCACCCTGGGGATGGGGGTGAAAAACTGTTTTTT.

This chain uses TRBV18 with TRBJ1-4; D possibly corresponds to TRBD1 (5 bases). Germline V gives CDR1 KGHSH, CDR2 LQKENI. CDR3 length equals 14 residues. V was clipped by 6 bases and J by 2 bases, with 10 bases between them. CDR3 residues: CASSPGRTNEKLFF. For the CDR3, the DNA is TGTGCCAGCTCGCCAGGGAGGACTAATGAAAAACTGTTTTTT.

This clonotype was counted a single time. The genes are TRBV2 and TRBJ1-5, with D possibly matching TRBD1 (6 bases). The germline V and J ends were trimmed by 7 bases and 4 bases, with 14 bases remaining between them. This CDR3 is built from 14 residues. The germline CDR1 and CDR2 sequences are SNHLY and FYNNEI. Here the CDR3 DNA reads TGTGCCAGCACCGTTGACAGGTTTAATCAGCCCCAGCATTTT. Translation: CASTVDRFNQPQHF.

This clonotype showed up just a few times. The genes are TRBV6-6 and TRBJ1-4, with D hard to call. Trimming left V 2 bases short and J 0 bases short, with 7 bases between. Germline V gene lookup returns CDR1 MNHNY and CDR2 SVGAGI (reference sequence). CDR3 length equals 15 residues. The CDR3 DNA is TGTGCCAGCAGTTACACCCCAGCAACTAATGAAAAACTGTTTTTT. The encoded protein is CASSYTPATNEKLFF.

The table lists this clonotype with a few counts. J is TRBJ1-5 and V is TRBV28; 9 nucleotides agree with TRBD1. Germline V gives CDR1 MDHEN, CDR2 SYDVKM. The J segment lost 7 bases and the V segment lost 3 bases, leaving 13 bases of the junction unmatched. The CDR3 consists of 17 residues. For the CDR3, the DNA is TGTGCCAGCAGTTTTAGGACAGGGGCGTCCCTGGGGCAGCCCCAGCATTTT. Translating it yields CASSFRTGASLGQPQHF.

This clonotype was found a few times. This chain links TRBV27 with TRBJ1-5; no clear D. The CDR3 extends over 13 amino acids. The germline V and J ends were trimmed by 4 bases and 10 bases, with 14 bases remaining between them. Germline CDR1 reads MNHEY; CDR2 reads SMNVEV (reference sequence). CDR3 DNA: TGTGCCAGCAGTTCGCCCGGGCCTTTCCCCCAGCATTTT. As protein: CASSSPGPFPQHF.

This clonotype occurred many times. The chain is built from TRBV7-2 and TRBJ2-1; tentative D call: TRBD1 (6 bases). The CDR3 length is 15 residues. V dropped 5 bases and J dropped 7 bases, with 18 bases sitting between them. From germline, CDR1 is SGHTA and CDR2 FQGNSA. The chain's CDR3 is CASSHGQRTVNEQFF. The CDR3 DNA is TGTGCCAGCAGCCACGGACAGAGAACGGTAAATGAGCAGTTCTTC.

V is TRBV6-2 or TRBV6-3 and J is TRBJ1-1; a possible D gene is TRBD1 (6 bases). Germline V CDR1 and CDR2: MNHEY, SVGEGT. The ends were cut back, 5 bases at V and 0 bases at J, with 19 bases in the middle. The CDR3 totals 17 residues. CDR3: CASSPGESGRMNTEAFF. CDR3 in DNA: TGTGCCAGCAGTCCAGGGGAGTCGGGCAGAATGAACACTGAAGCTTTCTTT.

V usage is TRBV2 and J usage is TRBJ2-5; a weak D match, TRBD2 (5 bases). V dropped 6 bases and J dropped 5 bases, with 10 bases sitting between them. Germline values: CDR1 SNHLY, CDR2 FYNNEI. The CDR3 is made up of 12 amino acids. CDR3 DNA: TGTGCCAGCAGGCCTAGCTCCGAGACCCAGTACTTC. This gives the protein CASRPSSETQYF.

This clonotype came up many times. The chain links TRBV10-3 to TRBJ1-2; a weak D match, TRBD1 (5 bases). Germline V gene lookup returns CDR1 ENHRY and CDR2 SYGVKD. The CDR3 is 14 residues long. The ends were cut back, 4 bases at V and 2 bases at J, with 11 bases in the middle. The CDR3 sequence is CAISGGALNYGYTF. CDR3 bases: TGTGCCATCAGTGGTGGGGCCCTAAACTATGGCTACACCTTC.

This clonotype was picked up a small number of times. V and J are TRBV19 and TRBJ1-2; tentatively, D is TRBD1 (6 bases). Deletions cut 3 bases from V and 0 bases from J, with 11 bases between. From germline, CDR1 is LNHDA and CDR2 SQIVND (reference sequence). This CDR3 is built from 15 residues. CDR3 region: CASSIGRTANYGYTF. DNA for the CDR3: TGTGCCAGTAGTATCGGGCGGACAGCTAACTATGGCTACACCTTC.

The chain links TRBV7-6 to TRBJ2-7, with D perhaps given as TRBD1 or TRBD2 (5 bases each). The germline gives CDR1 SGHVS, CDR2 FNYEAQ. V lost 1 base to trimming and J lost 3 bases, with 13 bases between them. This CDR3 is 15 amino acids long. CDR3 sequence (DNA): TGTGCCAGCAGCTTAGAGAGGCAGAGGGGCTACGAGCAGTACTTC. Amino acids: CASSLERQRGYEQYF.

This clonotype was counted at least ten times. The chain combines TRBV6-1 with TRBJ2-1; D gene uncertain. Trimming removed 10 bases at V and 0 bases at J, with 13 bases between. The CDR3 is made up of 14 amino acids. CDR1 MNHNS and CDR2 SASEGT come from the germline V gene. Here the CDR3 reads CAILSGVSYNEQFF. Written as DNA, the CDR3 is TGTGCCATCCTATCTGGGGTCTCCTACAATGAGCAGTTCTTC.

The chain combines TRBV25-1 with TRBJ1-5, with D possibly TRBD1 on 5 matching bases. The length of the CDR3 is 15 residues. The V gene lost 6 bases and the J gene lost 5 bases, with 17 bases spanning the gap. Germline V gene data show CDR1 as MGHDK and CDR2 as SYGVNS. This CDR3 reads CASRITLRGYQPQHF. CDR3 DNA: TGTGCCAGCAGAATAACCCTAAGGGGTTATCAGCCCCAGCATTTT.

The sample holds a few counts of this clonotype. The rearrangement joins TRBV12-3 or TRBV12-4 to TRBJ2-7, with D unresolved. V dropped 3 bases and J dropped 4 bases, with 7 bases sitting between them. The CDR3 spans 12 residues. This chain's CDR3 is CASSLIGYEQYF. The CDR3 DNA reads TGTGCCAGCAGTTTGATCGGGTACGAGCAGTACTTC.

The chain combines TRBV5-1 with TRBJ1-1; D is ambiguous. In germline, CDR1 is SGHRS, CDR2 YFSETQ. The V gene lost 5 bases and the J gene lost 0 bases, with 11 bases spanning the gap. This CDR3 is built from 14 residues. This CDR3 reads CASRSMALNTEAFF. In DNA, the CDR3 is TGCGCCAGCAGAAGTATGGCTCTGAACACTGAAGCTTTCTTT.

This clonotype has at least ten counts. The CDR3 DNA reads TGTGCCAGCAGTTTACTGCGTCATCGGACGGGCGGCTACACCTTC. Amino acid sequence: CASSLLRHRTGGYTF. The chain recombines TRBV12-3 or TRBV12-4 with TRBJ1-2, with no clear D. The CDR3 has 15 residues. V lost 2 bases to trimming and J lost 8 bases, with 18 bases between them.

A single count supports this clonotype. The chain carries TRBV7-3 and TRBJ2-2, with a weak D call TRBD1 (6 bases). The germline CDR1 and CDR2 sequences are SGHTA and FQGTGA. This CDR3 comprises 15 residues. V lost 11 bases and J 4 bases, leaving 20 bases between the germline ends. DNA for the CDR3: TGTGCCGGGGAACGCGGACAGCCAGGCACCGGGGAGCTGTTTTTT. The encoded protein is CAGERGQPGTGELFF.

In its sample, this clonotype was seen many times. CDR3 sequence: CASSLQGASKETQYF. The DNA for the CDR3 is TGTGCCAGCAGTTTACAGGGGGCGTCGAAGGAGACCCAGTACTTC. The V and J genes are TRBV2 and TRBJ2-5; 9 bases line up with TRBD1. The CDR3 loop spans 15 amino acids. V trimming: 5 bases; J trimming: 5 bases; junction bases outside the gene matches: 9. Germline V gene sequence: CDR1 SNHLY, CDR2 FYNNEI.

This sequence joins TRBV19 and TRBJ1-2; D gene ambiguous. CDR1 is LNHDA and CDR2 is SQIVND in the germline V gene (reference sequence). The CDR3 covers 14 residues. The V and J ends lost 1 base and 3 bases respectively, with 9 bases between them. The CDR3: CASSIGRTHYGYTF. The CDR3 region has the DNA TGTGCCAGTAGTATAGGCAGAACCCACTATGGCTACACCTTC.

The chain uses TRBV7-9 and TRBJ1-6; D is uncertain. Per germline, CDR1 SEHNR and CDR2 FQNEAQ (reference sequence). V dropped 1 base and J dropped 7 bases, with 5 bases sitting between them. The CDR3 contains 13 residues. The chain's CDR3 is CASSLELNSPLHF. DNA for the CDR3: TGTGCCAGCAGCTTAGAATTAAATTCACCCCTCCACTTT.

The gene calls are TRBV7-2 and TRBJ2-2; 9 bases align to TRBD2. CDR1 SGHTA and CDR2 FQGNSA come from the germline V gene. Unmatched junction bases numbered 7, after V lost 6 bases and J lost 5 bases. The CDR3 has 15 residues. CDR3 DNA: TGTGCCAGCAGTATAGCGGGAGTTGGGACCGGGGAGCTGTTTTTT. This gives the protein CASSIAGVGTGELFF.

A few counts support this clonotype. The chain couples TRBV7-3 to TRBJ2-1; D uncertain. V shed 5 bases and J shed 7 bases, with 15 bases lying between them. CDR1 and CDR2 (germline): SGHTA, FQGTGA. There are 14 residues in the CDR3. The CDR3 nucleotides are TGTGCCAGCAGCCGGACCACTTTAGAAAATGAGCAGTTCTTC. Its protein is CASSRTTLENEQFF.

The chain joins TRBV7-4 to TRBJ2-7; a possible D gene is TRBD1 (5 bases). The CDR3 loop spans 13 amino acids. The V end was cut by 0 bases, the J end by 3 bases, with 6 bases between. Germline V gene lookup returns CDR1 SGHVT and CDR2 SQSDAQ. The CDR3 DNA is TGTGCCAGCAGCTTAGCGACAGACTACGAGCAGTACTTC. Amino acid sequence: CASSLATDYEQYF.

This clonotype has a count of ten or more. The rearrangement uses TRBV7-8 and TRBJ2-1, with TRBD2 identical over 9 bases. Germline lookup yields CDR1 SGHVS and CDR2 FQNEAQ. V dropped 2 bases and J dropped 4; count of bases not matched to a gene: 6. CDR3 size: 16 residues. For the CDR3, the DNA is TGTGCCAGCAGCTTATCCTGGACTAGCGTGTACAATGAGCAGTTCTTC. Its protein is CASSLSWTSVYNEQFF.